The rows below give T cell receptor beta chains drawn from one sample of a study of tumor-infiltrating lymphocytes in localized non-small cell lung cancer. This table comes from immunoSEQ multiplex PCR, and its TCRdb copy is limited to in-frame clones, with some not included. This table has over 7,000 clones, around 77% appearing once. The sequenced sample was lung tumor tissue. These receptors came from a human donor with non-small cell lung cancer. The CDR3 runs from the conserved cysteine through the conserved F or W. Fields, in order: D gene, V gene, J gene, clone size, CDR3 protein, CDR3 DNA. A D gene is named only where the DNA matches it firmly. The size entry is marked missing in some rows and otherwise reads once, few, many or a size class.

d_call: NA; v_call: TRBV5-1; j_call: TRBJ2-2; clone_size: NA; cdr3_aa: CASTKSVSNTGELFF; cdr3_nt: TGCGCCAGCACGAAGTCGGTTTCGAACACCGGGGAGCTGTTTTTT
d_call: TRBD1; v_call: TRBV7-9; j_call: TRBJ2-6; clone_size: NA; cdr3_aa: CASSLVAQGAGANVLTF; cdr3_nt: TGTGCCAGCAGCTTAGTGGCACAGGGGGCTGGGGCCAACGTCCTGACTTTC
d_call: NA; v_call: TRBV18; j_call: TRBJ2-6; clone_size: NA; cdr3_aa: CASSDLQGAGANVLTF; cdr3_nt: TGTGCCAGCTCAGATTTACAGGGTGCTGGGGCCAACGTCCTGACTTTC
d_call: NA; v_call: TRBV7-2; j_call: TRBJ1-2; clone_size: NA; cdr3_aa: CASSLFGGGAYGYTF; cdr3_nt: TGTGCCAGCAGCTTATTCGGAGGGGGGGCCTATGGCTACACCTTC
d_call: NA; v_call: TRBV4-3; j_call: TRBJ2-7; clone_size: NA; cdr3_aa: CASSQEASSREQYF; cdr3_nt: TGCGCCAGCAGCCAAGAGGCCTCCTCCCGGGAGCAGTACTTC
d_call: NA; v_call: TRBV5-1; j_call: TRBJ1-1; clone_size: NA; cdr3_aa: CASSFLSDDEAFF; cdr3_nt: TGCGCCAGCAGCTTCCTTTCTGACGACGAAGCTTTCTTT
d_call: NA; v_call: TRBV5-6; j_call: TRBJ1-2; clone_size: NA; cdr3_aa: CASSLWEIFTF; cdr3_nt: TGTGCCAGCAGCTTATGGGAGATATTCACCTTC
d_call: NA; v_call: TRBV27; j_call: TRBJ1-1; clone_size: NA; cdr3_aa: CASSLKPMTTEAFF; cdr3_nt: TGTGCCAGCAGCCTTAAACCCATGACCACTGAAGCTTTCTTT
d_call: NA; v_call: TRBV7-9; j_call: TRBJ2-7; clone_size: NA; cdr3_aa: CASSLPLAYEQYF; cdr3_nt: TGTGCCAGCAGCTTACCGTTAGCCTACGAGCAGTACTTC
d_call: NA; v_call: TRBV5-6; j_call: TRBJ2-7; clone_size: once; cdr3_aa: CASSFRGSGYYEQYF; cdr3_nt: TGTGCCAGCAGCTTCCGGGGTAGCGGCTACTACGAGCAGTACTTC
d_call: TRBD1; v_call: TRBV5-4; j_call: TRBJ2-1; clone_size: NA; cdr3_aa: CASTFRGRTNEQFF; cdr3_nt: TGTGCCAGCACCTTCAGGGGGCGCACGAATGAGCAGTTCTTC
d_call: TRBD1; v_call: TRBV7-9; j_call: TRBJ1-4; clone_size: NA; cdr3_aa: CASSFYRGRSEKLFF; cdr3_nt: TGTGCCAGCAGCTTTTACAGGGGGCGATCTGAAAAACTGTTTTTT
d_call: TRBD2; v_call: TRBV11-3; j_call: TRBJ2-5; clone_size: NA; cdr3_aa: CASSPGTSGTYQETQYF; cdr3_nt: TGTGCCAGCAGCCCAGGGACTAGCGGGACGTACCAAGAGACCCAGTACTTC